These 12 T cell receptor beta chains share one sample of origin, sequenced in a study of blood T cell repertoires in COVID-19. Assay: immunoSEQ multiplex PCR; the TCRdb copy retains only in-frame clones and omits some. The repertoire holds hundreds of thousands of clones, with approximately 92% as singletons. The sample was PBMCs or T cells enriched from blood (not recorded which). The receptors shown here come from a woman under 30 who had recovered from COVID-19.

This CDR3 is CSVGGTGSPILGYTF. CDR3 bases: TGCAGCGTCGGGGGTACCGGTTCTCCTATTTTGGGCTACACCTTC. The rearrangement joins TRBV29-1 to TRBJ1-2, with D possibly matching TRBD1 (5 bases). Germline V gene lookup returns CDR1 SQVTM and CDR2 ANQGSEA. This CDR3 is 15 amino acids long. Between the trimmed V and J ends, which lost 6 bases and 8 bases, there was a span of 25 bases.

The chain recombines TRBV19 with TRBJ1-1; D is undetermined. V was trimmed by 4 bases and J by 0 bases, leaving 6 bases between them. The germline CDR1 and CDR2 sequences are LNHDA and SQIVND (reference sequence). The CDR3 loop spans 13 amino acids. The CDR3 protein is CASSRNLNTEAFF. CDR3 nucleotides: TGTGCCAGTAGTAGAAACTTGAACACTGAAGCTTTCTTT.

The CDR3 region is CASSYAGVGYTF. CDR3 nucleotide sequence: TGTGCCAGCAGTTATGCGGGGGTTGGCTACACCTTC. The chain carries TRBV27 and TRBJ1-2; maybe TRBD1 (5 bases). Between the trimmed V and J ends, which lost 4 bases and 7 bases, there was a span of 10 bases. Per germline, CDR1 MNHEY and CDR2 SMNVEV (reference sequence). The CDR3 is made up of 12 amino acids.

This chain joins TRBV5-1 and TRBJ2-5; TRBD1 might be the D (6 bases). Deletions cut 5 bases from V and 4 bases from J, with 21 bases between. This CDR3 is 16 amino acids long. CDR1 and CDR2 from the germline V gene are SGHRS and YFSETQ. The CDR3 DNA is TGCGCCAGCAGTCGTTCCGGGACACCGGTGGGAGAGACCCAGTACTTC. Translation: CASSRSGTPVGETQYF.

This clone was recorded once. The CDR3 spells CASGFGGVGNQPQHF. In nucleotides, the CDR3 is TGTGCCAGCGGCTTTGGGGGGGTGGGCAATCAGCCCCAGCATTTT. J is TRBJ1-5 and V is TRBV28, with D perhaps TRBD1 (5 bases). Trimming cost V 8 bases and J 2 bases, with 16 bases left between them. CDR3 length: 15 residues. Germline CDR1 is MDHEN and CDR2 is SYDVKM.

The chain links TRBV30 to TRBJ1-2, with TRBD1 matching over 8 bases. V lost 6 bases and J lost 5; bases outside the gene matches: 2. The germline gives CDR1 GTSNPN, CDR2 SVGIG (reference sequence). The CDR3 is 11 residues long. Here the CDR3 DNA reads TGTGCCTGCCGGACAGGGTATGGCTACACCTTC. Residues: CACRTGYGYTF.

This chain uses TRBV18 with TRBJ1-5; 8 bases agree with TRBD1. This CDR3 spans 15 amino acids. V trimming: 6 bases; J trimming: 4 bases; junction bases outside the gene matches: 8. Germline CDR1 KGHSH, CDR2 LQKENI. The CDR3 nucleotides read TGTGCCAGCTCGTTCTCCGGGACAGGAAATCAGCCCCAGCATTTT. This gives the protein CASSFSGTGNQPQHF.

The J gene is TRBJ1-1, the V gene TRBV1; TRBD1 is the table's D call, not checked against the DNA. TRBV1 is an annotated pseudogene. The CDR3 runs to 15 residues. The CDR3 here is CTSSQTAIMNTEAFF. DNA of the CDR3: TGCACCAGCAGCCAAACAGCCATCATGAACACTGAAGCTTTCTTT.

This chain connects TRBV5-1 to TRBJ2-2; 9 positions agree with TRBD2. V lost 3 bases to trimming and J lost 4 bases; unmatched junction nucleotides: 4. This CDR3 contains 15 residues. Germline V gives CDR1 SGHRS, CDR2 YFSETQ. This CDR3 reads CASSSAGGSTGELFF. CDR3 DNA sequence: TGCGCCAGCAGCTCAGCGGGGGGAAGCACCGGGGAGCTGTTTTTT.

The chain links TRBV2 to TRBJ2-1; 10 nucleotides line up with TRBD1. The ends lost 2 bases at V and 4 bases at J; junction bases unmatched: 5. The CDR3 has 16 residues. Germline V CDR1 and CDR2: SNHLY, FYNNEI. Here the CDR3 reads CASSESGTGAYNEQFF. In nucleotides, the CDR3 is TGTGCCAGCAGTGAATCCGGGACAGGGGCTTACAATGAGCAGTTCTTC.

The chain recombines TRBV3-1 (or the pseudogene TRBV3-2) with TRBJ1-2; 7 bases are shared with TRBD1. Germline CDR1 reads LGHDT; CDR2 reads YNNKEL (reference sequence). The CDR3 consists of 14 residues. V dropped 4 bases and J dropped 12; count of bases not matched to a gene: 14. The CDR3 DNA reads as TGTGCCAGCAGCCGAATCAACGAACAGGGGCCTAACACCTTC. Protein: CASSRINEQGPNTF.

V gene TRBV5-5 combines with J gene TRBJ1-6, with D possibly matching TRBD1 (6 bases). This CDR3 comprises 14 residues. CDR1 is SGHKS, CDR2 YYEKEE, per germline (reference sequence). V lost 4 bases and J lost 7, with 12 bases in between. In DNA, the CDR3 is TGTGCCAGCAGCACCTCAGGGGTGAATTCACCCCTCCACTTT. Its translation is CASSTSGVNSPLHF. Looking up the rest from reference TRBV5-5 and TRBJ1-6 gives the full variable domain: DAGVTQSPTHLIKTRGQQVTLRCSPISGHKSVSWYQQVLGQGPQFIFQYYEKEERGRGNFPDRFSARQFPNYSSELNVNALLLGDSALYLCASSTSGVNSPLHFGNGTRLTVT.